This is a list of T cell receptor beta chains from one sample in a study of cytomegalovirus exposure and HLA in healthy donors. Sequenced by immunoSEQ multiplex PCR; TCRdb stores in-frame clones only, minus some. The repertoire holds tens of thousands of clones, 60% to 70% seen once, with around 17% in the top ten. The specimen sequenced was PBMCs. Source of these receptors: a man aged 35-49 years in good health and CMV-seropositive. The CDR3 runs from the conserved cysteine through the conserved F or W. The order of the fields is D gene, J gene, clone size, V gene, CDR3 DNA, CDR3 protein. D genes are given only for firm matches. Clone size, where shown, is once, few, many, or a class for clones that have expanded.

D: -; J: TRBJ2-5; size: -; V: TRBV7-9; DNA: TGTGCCAGCAGCCAGACGGGGTGGAGAGAGACCCAGTACTTC; CDR3: CASSQTGWRETQYF
D: -; J: TRBJ2-3; size: -; V: TRBV27; DNA: TGTGCCAGCAGTCCGCGCAGGGACCCTCGGGGGTATACGCAGTATTTT; CDR3: CASSPRRDPRGYTQYF
D: -; J: TRBJ1-3; size: -; V: TRBV9; DNA: TGTGCCAGCAGCGTAGGGGGCGGCAGCTTTGGAAACACCATATATTTT; CDR3: CASSVGGGSFGNTIYF
D: TRBD1; J: TRBJ1-5; size: -; V: TRBV5-5; DNA: TGTGCCAGCAGCTTAAGGACAGGGGTAAATCAGCCCCAGCATTTT; CDR3: CASSLRTGVNQPQHF
D: -; J: TRBJ2-1; size: once; V: TRBV7-9; DNA: TGTGCCAGCAGCTTACGCCCGGCGGATGAGCAGTTCTTC; CDR3: CASSLRPADEQFF
D: TRBD2; J: TRBJ2-1; size: -; V: TRBV5-4; DNA: TGTGCCAGCAGCCCGGGACTAGCGGGGTATCTATCCTACAATGAGCAGTTCTTC; CDR3: CASSPGLAGYLSYNEQFF
D: -; J: TRBJ2-3; size: -; V: TRBV6-5; DNA: TGTGCCAGCAGTTTCGAAGCGGGCACAGATACGCAGTATTTT; CDR3: CASSFEAGTDTQYF
D: TRBD2; J: TRBJ2-2; size: -; V: TRBV29-1; DNA: TGCAGCGTTGGTCGGGGGGGTACCGGGGAGCTGTTTTTT; CDR3: CSVGRGGTGELFF
D: TRBD1; J: TRBJ2-5; size: once; V: TRBV11-3; DNA: TGTGCCAGCAGCAGGGACAGACAAGGAGAGACCCAGTACTTC; CDR3: CASSRDRQGETQYF
D: -; J: TRBJ2-7; size: -; V: TRBV18; DNA: TGTGCCAGCTCACCACTTAGTAGGACGACAGCCTACGAGCAGTACTTC; CDR3: CASSPLSRTTAYEQYF
D: TRBD1; J: TRBJ2-4; size: -; V: TRBV11-3; DNA: TGTGCCAGCATTACAGGGGTGCTAGCCAAAAACATTCAGTACTTC; CDR3: CASITGVLAKNIQYF
D: -; J: TRBJ2-1; size: -; V: TRBV2; DNA: TGTGCCAGCACACCCCAGGGCGGGATGAACAATGAGCAGTTCTTC; CDR3: CASTPQGGMNNEQFF
D: -; J: TRBJ1-2; size: -; V: TRBV7-2; DNA: TGTGCCAGCAGCTTTGCGGGGGAGGGCTACACCTTC; CDR3: CASSFAGEGYTF
D: -; J: TRBJ1-2; size: once; V: TRBV7-2; DNA: TGTGCCAGCAGCTTGACGACAGACCCCTATGGCTACACCTTC; CDR3: CASSLTTDPYGYTF
D: -; J: TRBJ1-5; size: -; V: TRBV2; DNA: TGTGCCAGCAGTGACAGGCAGGGTGGAAATCAGCCCCAGCATTTT; CDR3: CASSDRQGGNQPQHF
D: TRBD1; J: TRBJ1-2; size: -; V: TRBV6-1; DNA: TGTGCCAGCAGAAACAGGGGACCTGGGGGTGGCTACACCTTC; CDR3: CASRNRGPGGGYTF
D: -; J: TRBJ1-6; size: few; V: TRBV30; DNA: TGTGCCTGGAGTACCGCCGGGAGCAATTCACCCCTCCACTTT; CDR3: CAWSTAGSNSPLHF
D: -; J: TRBJ1-2; size: -; V: TRBV29-1; DNA: TGCAGCGTTGATACCCTAGGGGACTATGGCTACACCTTC; CDR3: CSVDTLGDYGYTF
D: TRBD1; J: TRBJ1-2; size: -; V: TRBV19; DNA: TGTGCCAGTACCACAGGGGCTGGCTACACCTTC; CDR3: CASTTGAGYTF
D: -; J: TRBJ2-7; size: -; V: TRBV4-2; DNA: TGTGCCAGCAGCCAATCGGCCGAGGGAAGATGGGAGCAGTACTTC; CDR3: CASSQSAEGRWEQYF
D: TRBD2; J: TRBJ2-5; size: -; V: TRBV25-1; DNA: TGTGCCAGCAGTGTCACTAGCGGGGGGATAGAGACCCAGTACTTC; CDR3: CASSVTSGGIETQYF
D: -; J: TRBJ2-5; size: -; V: TRBV5-1; DNA: TGCGCCAGCAGCCTAGAGACCCAGTACTTC; CDR3: CASSLETQYF
D: TRBD1; J: TRBJ2-7; size: -; V: TRBV19; DNA: TGTGCCAGTAGTAAAGACAGGGACTACGAGCAGTACTTC; CDR3: CASSKDRDYEQYF
D: TRBD2; J: TRBJ2-7; size: -; V: TRBV29-1; DNA: TGCAGCGTTGAAGGTGTGGCTAGCGGGAACTACGAGCAGTACTTC; CDR3: CSVEGVASGNYEQYF
D: TRBD1; J: TRBJ2-5; size: few; V: TRBV19; DNA: TGTGCCACCGAGGACAGGTTTCAAGAGACCCAGTACTTC; CDR3: CATEDRFQETQYF
D: -; J: TRBJ1-6; size: -; V: TRBV30; DNA: TGTGCCTGGAGTGTAACCGGGGTGCGTCGGGGGATCTCACCCCTCCACTTT; CDR3: CAWSVTGVRRGISPLHF
D: -; J: TRBJ1-1; size: -; V: TRBV18; DNA: TGTGCCAGCTCACCACCGGGTACGGGGTGGGGTGGAACTGAAGCTTTCTTT; CDR3: CASSPPGTGWGGTEAFF
D: -; J: TRBJ2-5; size: -; V: TRBV6-5; DNA: TGTGCCAGCAGTTACGCACTAGGACAAGAGACCCAGTACTTC; CDR3: CASSYALGQETQYF
D: TRBD1; J: TRBJ2-7; size: -; V: TRBV5-1; DNA: TGCGCCAGCAGCTCACAGGGGGCTGGAGAGCAGTACTTC; CDR3: CASSSQGAGEQYF
D: -; J: TRBJ2-2; size: few; V: TRBV30; DNA: TGTGCCTGGAGACAGGACACAAACACCGGGGAGCTGTTTTTT; CDR3: CAWRQDTNTGELFF
D: -; J: TRBJ2-2; size: -; V: TRBV6-6; DNA: TGTGCCAGCGAGGGACAAAGGAACACCGGGGAGCTGTTTTTT; CDR3: CASEGQRNTGELFF
D: TRBD2; J: TRBJ2-7; size: once; V: TRBV4-2; DNA: TGTGCCAGCAAGGGACCGGGAACTAGCGGGAGTGGAGGGTCCTACGAGCAGTACTTC; CDR3: CASKGPGTSGSGGSYEQYF
D: TRBD1; J: TRBJ2-4; size: -; V: TRBV5-5; DNA: TGTGCCAGCAACGACAGGGGAACCAAAAACATTCAGTACTTC; CDR3: CASNDRGTKNIQYF
D: -; J: TRBJ1-1; size: many; V: TRBV19; DNA: TGTGCCAGTAGTATGGAGTGGAGGGAGACTGAAGCTTTCTTT; CDR3: CASSMEWRETEAFF
D: TRBD2; J: TRBJ2-3; size: -; V: TRBV2; DNA: TGTGCCAGCAGTGACTCTCTAGCGGGGGAGCTCACAGATACGCAGTATTTT; CDR3: CASSDSLAGELTDTQYF
D: TRBD2; J: TRBJ2-3; size: -; V: TRBV4-1; DNA: TGCGCCAGCACCGCTAGCGGGGAAAGCACAGATACGCAGTATTTT; CDR3: CASTASGESTDTQYF
D: TRBD1; J: TRBJ1-5; size: -; V: TRBV18; DNA: TGTGCCAGCAGGGGACAGGGGAATAGCAATCAGCCCCAGCATTTT; CDR3: CASRGQGNSNQPQHF
D: -; J: TRBJ1-6; size: -; V: TRBV30; DNA: TGTGCCTGGATGCGAGGTTTCGGAGTGAATTCACCCCTCCACTTT; CDR3: CAWMRGFGVNSPLHF
D: TRBD1; J: TRBJ2-3; size: -; V: TRBV6-1; DNA: TGTGCCAGCAGTCAATACAGGGGTGATACGCAGTATTTT; CDR3: CASSQYRGDTQYF
D: -; J: TRBJ2-1; size: -; V: TRBV5-1; DNA: TGCGCCAGCAGCCGCCTGATGTTCTCGGAGCCAAGCTCCTACAATGAGCAGTTCTTC; CDR3: CASSRLMFSEPSSYNEQFF
D: TRBD2; J: TRBJ2-7; size: -; V: TRBV4-1; DNA: TGCGCCAGCAGCCAATCGGGGGCGGGGGGGCCCTACGAGCAGTACTTC; CDR3: CASSQSGAGGPYEQYF
D: -; J: TRBJ2-3; size: -; V: TRBV12-5; DNA: TGTGCTAGTGGTCCGGGGAGGCCTGGTGAAGATACGCAGTATTTT; CDR3: CASGPGRPGEDTQYF
D: -; J: TRBJ1-5; size: -; V: TRBV4-1; DNA: TGCGCCAGCAGCCCCCGAAGAGGGGGAGATCAGCCCCAGCATTTT; CDR3: CASSPRRGGDQPQHF
D: -; J: TRBJ2-6; size: -; V: TRBV19; DNA: TGTGCCAGTAGGACCCAGGTATCTGGGGCCAACGTCCTGACTTTC; CDR3: CASRTQVSGANVLTF
D: -; J: TRBJ2-1; size: -; V: TRBV7-6; DNA: TGTGCCAGCAACCTAGGAGGGGGGGCGCACAATGAGCAGTTCTTC; CDR3: CASNLGGGAHNEQFF
D: TRBD1; J: TRBJ1-2; size: -; V: TRBV29-1; DNA: TGCAGCGTTGAAGCTAGGACAGGGCACTATGGCTACACCTTC; CDR3: CSVEARTGHYGYTF
D: TRBD2; J: TRBJ2-5; size: -; V: TRBV6-5; DNA: TGTGCCAGCAGCCAGGGACTAGCGGGGCAAGAGACCCAGTACTTC; CDR3: CASSQGLAGQETQYF
D: -; J: TRBJ2-5; size: -; V: TRBV7-9; DNA: TGTGCCAGCAGCTTAGAGAGGGCAGCGAGGGACCAAGAGACCCAGTACTTC; CDR3: CASSLERAARDQETQYF
D: -; J: TRBJ2-5; size: -; V: TRBV6-5; DNA: TGTGCCAGCAGGGCCGAAGAGACCCAGTACTTC; CDR3: CASRAEETQYF
D: TRBD1; J: TRBJ2-7; size: -; V: TRBV13; DNA: TGTGCCAGCAGCCCTACGGGACAGGGCACCTACGAGCAGTACTTC; CDR3: CASSPTGQGTYEQYF
D: -; J: TRBJ2-7; size: -; V: TRBV20-1; DNA: TGCAGTGCTTTAAACTACGAGCAGTACTTC; CDR3: CSALNYEQYF
D: -; J: TRBJ2-6; size: few; V: TRBV7-3; DNA: TGTGCCAGGGACGGGGGTTTCAAGGCATCGCCCAGGGGGGCCAACGTCCTGACTTTC; CDR3: CARDGGFKASPRGANVLTF
D: -; J: TRBJ1-2; size: -; V: TRBV29-1; DNA: TGCAGCGTTGATGCGGATGGCTCTGAATATGGCTACACCTTC; CDR3: CSVDADGSEYGYTF
D: -; J: TRBJ2-7; size: once; V: TRBV30; DNA: TGTGCCTGGAGTACCAGTTACGAGCAGTACTTC; CDR3: CAWSTSYEQYF